A single sample gave rise to the 7 T cell receptor beta chains below, sequenced in a study of T-cell reconstitution after alpha-beta-depleted transplantation in children. As it was prepared, the TCRbeta library received unique molecular identifiers. TCRdb reprocessed the PCR reads via MiXCR and lists one record per CDR3 protein. The sample lists 300,000 to 400,000 distinct CDR3 sequences; 23% were seen once. The sequencing used PBMCs, mostly from graft donor cells, collected 180 days after TCRalphabeta/CD19-depleted stem cell transplant. Receptors were obtained from a male patient aged 10-17 years who had a stem cell transplant for acute lymphoblastic leukemia, so the T cells may come from the graft donor.

The J gene is TRBJ2-3, the V gene TRBV14; TRBD2 agrees at 8 bases. V was clipped by 1 base and J by 6 bases; unmatched bases: 6. From germline, CDR1 is SGHDN and CDR2 FVKESK. This CDR3 is 15 amino acids long. The CDR3 spells CASSQAAGELDTQYF. Here the CDR3 DNA reads TGTGCCAGCAGCCAAGCAGCGGGAGAGTTGGATACGCAGTATTTT.

The chain carries TRBV19 and TRBJ2-1; tentatively, D is TRBD2 (6 bases). The CDR3 is 16 amino acids. Germline V lookup: CDR1 LNHDA, CDR2 SQIVND (reference sequence). V was clipped by 0 bases and J by 0 bases, with 9 bases between them. The CDR3 region has the DNA TGTGCCAGTAGTATAGACGCGGGACTCTCCTACAATGAGCAGTTCTTC. It translates to CASSIDAGLSYNEQFF.

This clonotype was observed a single time. The chain recombines TRBV29-1 with TRBJ2-3, with TRBD2 identical over 10 bases. Germline values: CDR1 SQVTM, CDR2 ANQGSEA. CDR3 length equals 14 residues. The trim removed 7 bases at V and 7 bases at J, leaving 11 bases unmatched. The CDR3 coding sequence is TGCAGCGACGGGCGAGCGGGAGGGCTCTATACGCAGTATTTT. This gives the protein CSDGRAGGLYTQYF.

This clonotype has a handful of counts. The CDR3 protein is CSARTSGRPPFEQFF. The CDR3 nucleotides are TGCAGTGCTCGGACTAGCGGGAGGCCACCCTTTGAGCAGTTCTTC. The chain is built from TRBV20-1 and TRBJ2-1; TRBD2 aligns across 14 bases. The germline gives CDR1 DFQATT, CDR2 SNEGSKA (reference sequence). V shed 5 bases and J 9 bases; nucleotides not matched to a gene: 9. CDR3 length: 15 residues.

The sample holds a few counts of this clonotype. The rearrangement joins TRBV12-3 or TRBV12-4 to TRBJ1-5, with D maybe TRBD1 (6 bases). CDR3 length equals 13 residues. Trimming shortened V by 5 bases and J by 5 bases, and 10 bases separated the two germline ends. DNA for the CDR3: TGTGCCAGCAGTCACAGGGTCGATCAGCCCCAGCATTTT. This encodes CASSHRVDQPQHF.

The J gene is TRBJ2-5, the V gene TRBV7-9, with D possibly matching TRBD2 (6 bases). Germline V lookup: CDR1 SEHNR, CDR2 FQNEAQ (reference sequence). The CDR3 runs to 15 residues. The V end lost 4 bases, the J end lost 1 base, and 13 bases lay between the germline ends. CDR3 amino acids: CASSSGLTPQETQYF. DNA for the CDR3: TGTGCCAGCAGCTCCGGACTAACCCCCCAAGAGACCCAGTACTTC.

This clonotype was found a few times. The chain is built from TRBV20-1 and TRBJ2-3; 9 bases fit TRBD1. Germline CDR1 reads DFQATT; CDR2 reads SNEGSKA (reference sequence). V was clipped by 6 bases and J by 2 bases; unmatched bases: 6. This CDR3 contains 14 residues. This CDR3 reads CSADRGRVTDTQYF. CDR3 in DNA: TGCAGTGCAGACAGGGGGAGGGTCACAGATACGCAGTATTTT.